This T cell receptor (beta chain) was recovered during a study of Ad26.COV2.S vaccination and SARS-CoV-2 variants. The CDR3 length is 15 residues. Germline CDR1 is LGHDT and CDR2 is YNNKEL (reference sequence). V was pared by 0 bases and J by 3 bases, with 11 bases between. Treatment: 19 received Ad26.COV2.S at low or high dose, single or two shots; roughly 5 received placebo; per-sample allocation not given. Following the first vaccine or placebo injection, samples were taken on day 63. Method: immunoSEQ multiplex PCR; TCRdb's copy keeps in-frame clones and lacks some. The repertoire holds under 400,000 clones, with around 87% as singletons.

The gene calls are TRBV3-1 (or the pseudogene TRBV3-2) and TRBJ1-1; possibly TRBD1 for D (5 bases). This specimen was peripheral blood, taken in a trial of Ad26.COV2.S vaccine versus placebo. The receptor comes from a person aged 18-60 years who received the Ad26.COV2.S COVID-19 vaccine or a placebo. In DNA form, the CDR3 reads TGTGCCAGCAGCCAAGACCCGGGGCCGGACACTGAAGCTTTCTTT. Protein: CASSQDPGPDTEAFF.